This T cell receptor beta chain was observed in a study of blood T cells in healthy people across ages. A sample-barcoded 5' primer and a J-beta primer mix were used in a second PCR of about 7 to 12 cycles. From the 5' RACE reads, TCRdb called clonotypes with MiXCR, one entry per CDR3 protein. The table has roughly 1,300,000 distinct CDR3 sequences, roughly 64% seen once. This CDR3 is 17 amino acids long. V lost 4 bases and J lost 7; bases outside the gene matches: 12. Germline V gene lookup returns CDR1 SGHKS and CDR2 YYEKEE (reference sequence). The receptor was derived from a man aged 18-30 years in good health. J is TRBJ2-1 and V is TRBV5-5, with TRBD2 matching over 12 bases. Sequencing was carried out using blood. In DNA, the CDR3 is TGTGCCAGCAGCCGAACACTAGCGGGGGGCCTAAAGAATGAGCAGTTCTTC. Translation: CASSRTLAGGLKNEQFF.